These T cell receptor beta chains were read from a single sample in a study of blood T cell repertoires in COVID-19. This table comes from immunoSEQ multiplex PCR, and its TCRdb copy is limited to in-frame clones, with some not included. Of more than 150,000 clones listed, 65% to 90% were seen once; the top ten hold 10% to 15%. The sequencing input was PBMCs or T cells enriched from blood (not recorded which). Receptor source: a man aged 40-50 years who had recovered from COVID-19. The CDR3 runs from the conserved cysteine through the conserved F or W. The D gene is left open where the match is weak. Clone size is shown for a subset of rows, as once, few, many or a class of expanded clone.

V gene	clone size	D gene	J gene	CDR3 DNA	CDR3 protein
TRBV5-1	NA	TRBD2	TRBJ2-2	TGCGCCAGCAGCTTTACTAGCGGGAGCACCGGGGAGCTGTTTTTT	CASSFTSGSTGELFF
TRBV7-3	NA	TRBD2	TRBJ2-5	TGTGCCAGCAGCTTAGGACTAGCGGGAGAGACCCAGTACTTC	CASSLGLAGETQYF
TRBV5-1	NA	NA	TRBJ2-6	TGCGCCAGCAGCTTGTCCGGGGGGCCGATCTCTGGGGCCAACGTCCTGACTTTC	CASSLSGGPISGANVLTF
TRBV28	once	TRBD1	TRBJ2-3	TGTGCCAGCAGCCAACCTGACAGGGAAGATACGCAGTATTTT	CASSQPDREDTQYF
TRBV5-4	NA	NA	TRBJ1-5	TGTGCCAGCAGCCGCCCCGGGGAAAATCTCCAGCATTTT	CASSRPGENLQHF
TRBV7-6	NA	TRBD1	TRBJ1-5	TGTGCCAGCAGCTTACCCACTCGAGGTACCAGGGGGCAGGGTCAGCCCCAGCATTTT	CASSLPTRGTRGQGQPQHF
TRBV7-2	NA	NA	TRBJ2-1	TGTGCCAGCAGCTTAGGAGGGAGCGGTTTTTACAATGAGCAGTTCTTC	CASSLGGSGFYNEQFF
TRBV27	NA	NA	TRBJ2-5	TGTGCCAGCAGTTTTCCGGGAGAGACCCAGTACTTC	CASSFPGETQYF
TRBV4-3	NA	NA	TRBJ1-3	TGCGCCAGCAGCCAAGATGCGGCCGCCTCTGGAAACACCATATATTTT	CASSQDAAASGNTIYF
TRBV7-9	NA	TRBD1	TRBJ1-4	TGTGCCAGCAGCGCCCCCGGGACAGTTGATGAAAAACTGTTTTTT	CASSAPGTVDEKLFF
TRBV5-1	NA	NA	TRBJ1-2	TGCGCCAGCAGCTCGGGGTCTTACTCTTATGGCTACACCTTC	CASSSGSYSYGYTF
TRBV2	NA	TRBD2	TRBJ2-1	TGTGCCAGCAGTAGACTAGCGGGTACCAATGAGCAGTTCTTC	CASSRLAGTNEQFF
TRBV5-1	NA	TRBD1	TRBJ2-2	TGCGCCAGCAGCTTGGCCCCGGGACAGGCGCCCACCGGGGAGCTGTTTTTT	CASSLAPGQAPTGELFF
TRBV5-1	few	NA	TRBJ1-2	TGCGCCAGCAGCTTGTGGACAGAGCCCTCTAACTATGGCTACACCTTC	CASSLWTEPSNYGYTF
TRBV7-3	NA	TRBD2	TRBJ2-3	TGTGCCAGCAGCTTAGGCGGGAGAGGGACAGATACGCAGTATTTT	CASSLGGRGTDTQYF
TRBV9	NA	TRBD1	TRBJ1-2	TGTGCCAGCAGCGGAAGTCCAGGGGGCCGGGGGGCTAACTATGGCTACACCTTC	CASSGSPGGRGANYGYTF
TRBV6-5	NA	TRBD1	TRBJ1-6	TGTGCCAGCAGTTTGGAGGGACAGGGATCACCCCTCCACTTT	CASSLEGQGSPLHF
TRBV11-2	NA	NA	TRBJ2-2	TGTGCCAGCAGCTCCATGAACACCGGGGAGCTGTTTTTT	CASSSMNTGELFF
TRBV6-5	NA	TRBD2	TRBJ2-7	TGTGCCAGCATCGTCGGACTAGCGGGAGAGGAGCAGTACTTC	CASIVGLAGEEQYF
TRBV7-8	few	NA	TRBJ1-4	TGTGCCAGCAGTTCCGACAGAAACAATGAAAAACTGTTTTTT	CASSSDRNNEKLFF
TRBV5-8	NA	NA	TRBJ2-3	TGTGCCAGCAGCTTGTTTGGAGTCCCCACAGATACGCAGTATTTT	CASSLFGVPTDTQYF
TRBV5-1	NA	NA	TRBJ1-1	TGCGCCAGCAGCTTGGGAAACCACATGAACACTGAAGCTTTCTTT	CASSLGNHMNTEAFF
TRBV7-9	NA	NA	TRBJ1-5	TGTGCCAGCAGCTTATGGGGGGACCAGCCCCAGCATTTT	CASSLWGDQPQHF
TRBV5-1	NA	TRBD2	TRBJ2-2	TGCGCCAGCAGCTACGGGAGGGGACCTAACACCGGGGAGCTGTTTTTT	CASSYGRGPNTGELFF
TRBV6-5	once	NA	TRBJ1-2	TGTGCCAGCAGTTTCCCCCTCGGGACAATTAACTATGGCTACACCTTC	CASSFPLGTINYGYTF
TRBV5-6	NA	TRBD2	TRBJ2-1	TGTGCCAGCACCCCCGGACTAGCGGGAGTTAATGAGCAGTTCTTC	CASTPGLAGVNEQFF
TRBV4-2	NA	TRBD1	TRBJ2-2	TGTGCCAGCAGCCAACCTCACGGGACAGGGGCAAACACCGGGGAGCTGTTTTTT	CASSQPHGTGANTGELFF
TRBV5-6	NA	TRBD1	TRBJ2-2	TGTGCCAGCAGCTGGCGAGGGACAGTTAACACCGGGGAGCTGTTTTTT	CASSWRGTVNTGELFF
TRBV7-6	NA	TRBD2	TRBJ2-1	TGTGCCAGCAGCTTAGGGGCTAGCGGGGGCTACAATGAGCAGTTCTTC	CASSLGASGGYNEQFF
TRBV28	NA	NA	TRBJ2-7	TGTGCCAGCAGTTCACATGGGGCGGCGACCTACGAGCAGTACTTC	CASSSHGAATYEQYF
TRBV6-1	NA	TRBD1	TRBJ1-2	TGTGCCAGCAACCTCGGACAGGATGGCTACACCTTC	CASNLGQDGYTF
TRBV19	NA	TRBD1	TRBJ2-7	TGTGCCACCTCGGGACAGCCGTTTCGGGAGCAGTACTTC	CATSGQPFREQYF
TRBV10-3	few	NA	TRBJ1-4	TGTGCCATCAGTAAGGGGATTGCAACTAATGAAAAACTGTTTTTT	CAISKGIATNEKLFF
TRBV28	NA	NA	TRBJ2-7	TGTGCCAGCAGTCCACAGGGATACGAGCAGTACTTC	CASSPQGYEQYF
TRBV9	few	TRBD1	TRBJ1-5	TGTGCCAGCAGCGTAGGAAAAAAGGACAGGGTTGGGAATCAGCCCCAGCATTTT	CASSVGKKDRVGNQPQHF
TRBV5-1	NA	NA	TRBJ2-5	TGCGCCAGCAGCTTGCTTCAGGACTACCAAGAGACCCAGTACTTC	CASSLLQDYQETQYF
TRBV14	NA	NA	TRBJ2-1	TGTGCCAGCAGCCAAGATTCGCCTAGCGTCTACAATGAGCAGTTCTTC	CASSQDSPSVYNEQFF
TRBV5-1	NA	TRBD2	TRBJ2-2	TGCGCCAGCAGCTTGGCGGTAACTAGCGGGAGCCGTTGGAACACCGGGGAGCTGTTTTTT	CASSLAVTSGSRWNTGELFF
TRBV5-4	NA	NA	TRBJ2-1	TGTGCCAGCAGCTTGGATTCCCTAGCTTTCTACAATGAGCAGTTCTTC	CASSLDSLAFYNEQFF
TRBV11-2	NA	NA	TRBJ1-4	TGTGCCAGCAGCTTAGAGCGGTTGGCTATAAATGAAAAACTGTTTTTT	CASSLERLAINEKLFF
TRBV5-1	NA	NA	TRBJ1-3	TGCGCCAGCGCCCAGAGCTACGGGGCTGGAAACACCATATATTTT	CASAQSYGAGNTIYF
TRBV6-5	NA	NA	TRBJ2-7	TGTGCCAGCAGCCTAGTTGGCGGTGCCTACGAGCAGTACTTC	CASSLVGGAYEQYF
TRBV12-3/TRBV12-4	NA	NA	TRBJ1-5	TGTGCCAGCAGTTTAGGGGGGGGTCAGCCCCAGCATTTT	CASSLGGGQPQHF
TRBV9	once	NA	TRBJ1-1	TGTGCCAGCAACGGGGGAGACGGGGACACTGAAGCTTTCTTT	CASNGGDGDTEAFF
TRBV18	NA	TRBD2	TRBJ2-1	TGTGCCAGCTCAACCAGGACTAGCGGGAGCTTCTCCTACAATGAGCAGTTCTTC	CASSTRTSGSFSYNEQFF
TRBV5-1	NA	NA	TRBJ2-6	TGCGCCAGCAGCTTACAGGGCTCGGGGGCCAACGTCCTGACTTTC	CASSLQGSGANVLTF
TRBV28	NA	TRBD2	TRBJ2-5	TGTGCCAGCAGTTCTTGGAAACTAGCGGGAGGGGTTGAGACCCAGTACTTC	CASSSWKLAGGVETQYF
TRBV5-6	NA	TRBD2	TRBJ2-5	TGTGCCAGCAGCTGGAGGACTAGCGGGACAGAGACCCAGTACTTC	CASSWRTSGTETQYF
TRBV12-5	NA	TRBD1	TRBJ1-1	TGTGCTAGTGGTTTGCAACAGGGGGCTAATGATGAAGCTTTCTTT	CASGLQQGANDEAFF
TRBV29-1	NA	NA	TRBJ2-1	TGCAGCGTTGAAGTACTAGGCGATGAGCAGTTCTTC	CSVEVLGDEQFF
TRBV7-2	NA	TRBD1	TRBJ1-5	TGTGCCAGCAGCTCGAATGGACAGGGGAATAATCAGCCCCAGCATTTT	CASSSNGQGNNQPQHF
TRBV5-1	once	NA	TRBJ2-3	TGCGCCAGCAAAACCGGGGGAGACACAGATACGCAGTATTTT	CASKTGGDTDTQYF
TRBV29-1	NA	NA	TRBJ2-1	TGCAGCGTTCGTGCGTCGGGCAATGAGCAGTTCTTC	CSVRASGNEQFF